The source of this TCR beta chain is a study of T cell responses to AZD1222 COVID-19 vaccine. Across the whole study: Some second doses came at about 4 weeks and others at about 12 weeks; these were pooled.

In the case of this clone: No antigen is known for it.

TCRdb's copy holds only in-frame clones and misses some; the assay was immunoSEQ multiplex PCR. The sample carries just under 100,000 clones, roughly 88% recorded once. Notes on the study in general: It should be noted that donors were predominantly white British and more often female, and clonal diversity was possibly underestimated.

Trimming pared 1 base from V and 6 bases from J, leaving 18 bases between. Germline V gene sequence: CDR1 LGHDT, CDR2 YNNKEL (reference sequence). The CDR3 totals 17 residues. This receptor was obtained from an adult in good health. The chain links TRBV3-1 (or the pseudogene TRBV3-2) to TRBJ2-2; perhaps TRBD1 as D (6 bases). The sequenced sample was peripheral blood, obtained on day 0 of AZD1222 vaccination. In DNA form, the CDR3 reads TGTGCCAGCAGCCAAGGGGCAGGGGCCCCAACAGCCGGGGAGCTGTTTTTT. It yields the protein CASSQGAGAPTAGELFF.